The sequence of this T cell receptor (beta chain) was determined in a study of T cell repertoires in cytomegalovirus infection. TCRdb ran MiXCR on the reads and lists one entry per CDR3 protein. The top ten hold about 74% of the sample, which has more than 50,000 distinct CDR3 sequences, around 30% seen once. This clonotype was counted ten times or more. Its antigen is unidentified. There are 12 residues in the CDR3. Trimming at V came to 4 bases and at J to 5 bases, leaving 1 base not matched to a gene. Germline V gives CDR1 MDHEN, CDR2 SYDVKM. This receptor was identified in a human donor in good health (CMV status not recorded). Some clones in this sample may be carry-over from other donors' samples. The specimen was PBMCs, sequenced either directly or after in vitro stimulation (not recorded which). The chain couples TRBV28 to TRBJ1-1; TRBD1 matches 7 bases. The CDR3 DNA reads as TGTGCCAGCAGTTCGACAGGGACTGAAGCTTTCTTT. Protein: CASSSTGTEAFF.